This T cell receptor (beta chain) was recovered during a study of T cell responses to AZD1222 COVID-19 vaccine. Study-level points and caveats: Targets within unmutated variant regions were reportedly found for nearly half of spike-specific TCRs.

Points on this clone: Its specificity is not known.

TCRdb's copy holds only in-frame clones and misses some; the assay was immunoSEQ multiplex PCR. The sample carries 90,000 or so clones, roughly 88% recorded once. The CDR3 consists of 16 residues. CDR1 KGHDR and CDR2 SFDVKD come from the germline V gene. V was pared by 0 bases and J by 5 bases, with 5 bases of the junction left unmatched. This sequence was found in an adult in good health. This chain connects TRBV24-1 to TRBJ2-3; 9 nucleotides line up with TRBD2. Sequenced material: peripheral blood, taken on day 0 of AZD1222 vaccination. CDR3 region: CATSDLFSGSIDTQYF. The CDR3 DNA follows: TGTGCCACCAGTGATTTGTTTAGCGGGAGTATAGATACGCAGTATTTT.